This T cell receptor beta chain was captured by sequencing in a study of T cells in Graves' hyperthyroidism and ophthalmopathy. No ophthalmopathy progression within 18 months constituted stable Graves' hyperthyroidism. Diagnosis relied on clinical symptoms, serum thyroxine and TRAb, thyroid ultrasound and orbital computed tomography. This clonotype showed up many times. Its antigen is as yet unknown. TCR beta CDR3 regions were amplified from RNA transcripts. The HTBI primer set served for first-round RT-PCR of the TCR CDR3. TCRdb fed the multiplex PCR reads into MiXCR, producing one record per CDR3 protein. The sample records around 200,000 distinct CDR3 sequences, about a sixth being singletons. Germline CDR1 is LGHDT and CDR2 is YNNKEL (reference sequence). CDR3 length: 16 residues. Germline trimming cut 3 bases from V and 5 bases from J; bases unmatched to any gene: 13. Study results and caveats: A model using 13 V-J features told ophthalmopathy apart from stable hyperthyroidism. Clonotypes that were expanded in thyroid above 0.001 mostly appeared in blood too.

The sample was blood. The origin of this receptor is a woman aged 45 to 65 with Graves' hyperthyroidism. The genes are TRBV3-1 and TRBJ2-7, with 7 positions matching TRBD1. The chain's CDR3 is CASSQLPTGFQDEQYF. CDR3 in DNA: TGTGCCAGCAGCCAGCTCCCGACAGGGTTTCAGGACGAGCAGTACTTC.